The clone carrying this T cell receptor beta chain was observed many times. This sample was included in a study of T cells in Graves' hyperthyroidism and ophthalmopathy. Template material for amplifying TCR beta CDR3 regions consisted of RNA transcripts. RT-PCR in the first round (using the HTBI primer set) targeted the TCR CDR3. In TCRdb, the multiplex PCR reads were re-called with MiXCR into one record per CDR3 protein. The sample consists of some 490,000 distinct CDR3 sequences, around 15% of them appearing once. The germline V gene encodes CDR1 MDHEN and CDR2 SYDVKM. CDR3 size: 14 residues. V gave up 3 bases and J gave up 0 bases, with 8 bases separating them.

The specimen sequenced was blood. The sequence derives from a woman under 40 with Graves' ophthalmopathy. The chain uses TRBV28 and TRBJ2-5; no firm D call. CDR3 in amino acids: CASSFFSYQETQYF. The CDR3 DNA is TGTGCCAGCAGTTTTTTCTCTTACCAAGAGACCCAGTACTTC.